Below, 9 T cell receptor beta chains from the same sample are listed, as sequenced in a study of blood T cells in healthy people across ages. The second PCR ran about 7 to 12 cycles with a sample-barcoded 5' primer and J-beta primers. One entry per CDR3 protein, called by TCRdb with MiXCR from the 5' RACE reads. Among about 1.8 million distinct CDR3 sequences listed, just under 50% were seen once. Material for sequencing was blood. The receptors were sampled from a woman aged 40 to 55 in good health.

This clonotype was counted between two and nine times. This rearrangement joins TRBV25-1 to TRBJ1-2, with D possibly TRBD1 on 5 matching bases. From germline, CDR1 is MGHDK and CDR2 SYGVNS. The CDR3 runs 14 residues. Trimming took off 6 bases at V and 5 bases at J, with 16 bases between the two ends. The CDR3 DNA sequence: TGTGCCAGCAGCCGGCAGGGCGGTGGGTATGGCTACACCTTC. Translated: CASSRQGGGYGYTF.

V is TRBV29-1 and J is TRBJ2-3; 10 bases fit TRBD2. This CDR3 region has 14 residues. Germline lookup yields CDR1 SQVTM and CDR2 ANQGSEA. V shed 7 bases, J shed 5 bases, and the junction held 9 bases outside the gene matches. CDR3 loop: CSGGGTSEIDTQYF. DNA of the CDR3: TGCAGCGGGGGGGGGACTAGCGAAATAGATACGCAGTATTTT.

The table lists this clonotype with a few counts. V and J are TRBV28 and TRBJ2-5; 9 positions match TRBD1. Germline V CDR1 and CDR2: MDHEN, SYDVKM. The CDR3 length is 14 residues. V dropped 2 bases and J dropped 4; count of bases not matched to a gene: 2. The CDR3 region has the DNA TGTGCCAGCAGTTTAAAGGACAGGGGAGAGACCCAGTACTTC. Translation: CASSLKDRGETQYF.

The chain recombines TRBV20-1 with TRBJ2-2; D unresolved. Trimming pared 4 bases from V and 0 bases from J, leaving 6 bases between. This CDR3 has 13 amino acids. CDR1 is DFQATT, CDR2 SNEGSKA, per germline (reference sequence). CDR3 nucleotides: TGCAGTGCTAATGAGGCGAACACCGGGGAGCTGTTTTTT. Translation gives CSANEANTGELFF.

A remark on this clonotype: Lacking the conserved final phenylalanine or tryptophan, this CDR3 likely reflects a read error. The chain joins TRBV20-1 to TRBJ2-1; perhaps D is TRBD1 or TRBD2 (6 bases each). The CDR3 extends over 13 amino acids. Germline loops: CDR1 DFQATT, CDR2 SNEGSKA (reference sequence). Trimming left V 1 base short and J 8 bases short, with 12 bases between. CDR3 protein: CSARAGGPDEQFL. The CDR3 DNA reads TGCAGTGCTAGAGCTGGGGGGCCAGATGAGCAGTTCTTA.

V is TRBV6-5 and J is TRBJ2-4; 8 bases fit TRBD1. Germline CDR1 and CDR2: MNHEY and SVGAGI. V trimming: 6 bases; J trimming: 7 bases; junction bases outside the gene matches: 11. CDR3 size: 15 residues. The CDR3 DNA reads TGTGCCAGCAGCCCCGACAGGGGTCGGGGGAACATTCAGTACTTC. The encoded protein is CASSPDRGRGNIQYF.

With regard to this clonotype: Likely a read error: the CDR3 ends without its conserved phenylalanine or tryptophan. This chain joins TRBV4-2 and TRBJ1-2, with D unclear. From germline, CDR1 is LGHNA and CDR2 YNFKEQ. Trimming cost V 0 bases and J 3 bases, with 8 bases left between them. This CDR3 spans 14 amino acids. The CDR3 DNA is TGTGCCAGCAGCCAAGACGCGGGTGACTATGGCTACACCTAC. It specifies CASSQDAGDYGYTY.

The DNA for the CDR3 is TGCGCCAGCAGCCAAGATTTGGGACTAGCGGGGGCCTCCTACGAGCAGTACTTC. It translates to CASSQDLGLAGASYEQYF. The chain recombines TRBV4-3 with TRBJ2-7; TRBD2 matches 14 bases. V lost 0 bases, J lost 0 bases, and 4 bases stayed unmatched. Germline lookup yields CDR1 LGHNA and CDR2 YSLEER. CDR3 length equals 18 residues.

The J gene is TRBJ1-1, the V gene TRBV12-3 or TRBV12-4, with a possible D match to TRBD1 (5 bases). This CDR3 comprises 12 residues. V was trimmed by 8 bases and J by 4 bases, leaving 11 bases between them. The CDR3 region is CASGYGTTEAFF. The CDR3, as DNA: TGTGCCAGCGGATATGGGACCACTGAAGCTTTCTTT.